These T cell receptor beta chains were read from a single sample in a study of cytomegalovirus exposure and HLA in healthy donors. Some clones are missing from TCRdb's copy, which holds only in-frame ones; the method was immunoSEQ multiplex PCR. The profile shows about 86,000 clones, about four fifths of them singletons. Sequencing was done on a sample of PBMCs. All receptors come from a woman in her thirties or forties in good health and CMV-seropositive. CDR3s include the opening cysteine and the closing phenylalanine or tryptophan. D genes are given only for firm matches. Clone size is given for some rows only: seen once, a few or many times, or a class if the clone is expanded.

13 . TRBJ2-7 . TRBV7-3 CASSLKGAYEQYF TGTGCCAGCAGCCTCAAAGGGGCCTACGAGCAGTACTTC
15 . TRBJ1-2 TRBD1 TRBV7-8 CASSLTGTGIYGYTF TGTGCCAGCAGCTTAACCGGGACAGGGATCTATGGCTACACCTTC
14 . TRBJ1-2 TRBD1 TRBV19 CASSIARGQGGYTF TGTGCCAGTAGTATTGCCAGGGGGCAAGGAGGCTACACCTTC
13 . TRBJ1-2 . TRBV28 CASSPNRVSGYTF TGTGCCAGCAGCCCGAACAGGGTAAGCGGCTACACCTTC
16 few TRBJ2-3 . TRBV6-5 CASSSTPGQLTDTQYF TGTGCCAGCAGTTCTACCCCCGGACAGCTCACAGATACGCAGTATTTT
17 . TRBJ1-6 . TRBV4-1 CASSQDSQLSYNSPLHF TGCGCCAGCAGCCAAGATAGCCAGCTCTCCTATAATTCACCCCTCCACTTT
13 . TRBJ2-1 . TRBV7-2 CASGLAGGGEQFF TGTGCCAGCGGCTTAGCCGGGGGTGGTGAGCAGTTCTTC
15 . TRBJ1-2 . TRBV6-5 CASSLRTVANYGYTF TGTGCCAGCAGTTTAAGGACAGTGGCTAACTATGGCTACACCTTC
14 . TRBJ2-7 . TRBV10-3 CAISESGNDYEQYF TGTGCCATCAGTGAGAGCGGAAACGACTACGAGCAGTACTTC
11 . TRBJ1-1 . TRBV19 CASRRDTEAFF TGTGCCAGTAGGAGAGACACTGAAGCTTTCTTT
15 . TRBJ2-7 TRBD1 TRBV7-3 CASSLGGQGMYEQYF TGTGCCAGCAGCTTAGGGGGACAGGGGATGTACGAGCAGTACTTC
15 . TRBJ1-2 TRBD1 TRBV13 CASSPRDRPSYGYTF TGTGCCAGCAGCCCACGGGACAGGCCCTCCTATGGCTACACCTTC
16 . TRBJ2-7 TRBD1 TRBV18 CASSPQTGTGSYEQYF TGTGCCAGCTCACCACAAACAGGGACAGGCTCCTACGAGCAGTACTTC
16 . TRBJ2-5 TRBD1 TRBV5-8 CASSRTGGTTGETQYF TGTGCCAGCAGCCGGACAGGGGGCACAACTGGGGAGACCCAGTACTTC
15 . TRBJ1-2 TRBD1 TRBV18 CASFSTGQENYGYTF TGTGCCAGCTTTTCGACGGGACAGGAGAATTATGGCTACACCTTC
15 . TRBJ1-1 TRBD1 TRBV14 CASSQEIRRDRAAFF TGTGCCAGCAGCCAAGAGATTAGGCGGGACAGGGCCGCTTTCTTT
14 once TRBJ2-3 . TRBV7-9 CASSLVRSGETQYF TGTGCCAGCAGCTTAGTACGATCGGGGGAAACGCAGTATTTT
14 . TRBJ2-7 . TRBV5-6 CASSLQGVTYEQYF TGTGCCAGCAGCTTGCAGGGTGTCACCTACGAGCAGTACTTC
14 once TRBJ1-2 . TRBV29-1 CSVPTGSWDYGYTF TGCAGCGTTCCCACAGGGAGCTGGGACTATGGCTACACCTTC
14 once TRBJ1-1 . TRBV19 CASSIRDKNTEAFF TGTGCCAGTAGTATCCGGGACAAGAACACTGAAGCTTTCTTT
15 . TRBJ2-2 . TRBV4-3 CASSQDRANTGELFF TGCGCCAGCAGCCAAGACCGGGCGAACACCGGGGAGCTGTTTTTT
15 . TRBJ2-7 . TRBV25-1 CASTLPRRESYEQYF TGTGCCAGCACCCTTCCTCGCAGGGAATCCTACGAGCAGTACTTC
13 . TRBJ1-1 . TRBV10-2 CASSHRENTEAFF TGCGCCAGCTCTCACAGGGAGAACACTGAAGCTTTCTTT
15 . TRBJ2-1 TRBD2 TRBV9 CASSVGLAGENEQFF TGTGCCAGCAGCGTAGGACTAGCGGGGGAAAATGAGCAGTTCTTC
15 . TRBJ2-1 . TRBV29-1 CSVDVQGSSYNEQFF TGCAGCGTAGACGTACAGGGATCCTCCTACAATGAGCAGTTCTTC
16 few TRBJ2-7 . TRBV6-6 CASTLTPLRGTYEQYF TGTGCCAGCACCCTTACTCCCCTTCGGGGAACGTACGAGCAGTACTTC
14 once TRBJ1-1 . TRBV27 CASSYAGPNTEAFF TGTGCCAGCAGTTACGCAGGGCCAAACACTGAAGCTTTCTTT
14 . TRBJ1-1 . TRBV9 CASSILGGNTEAFF TGTGCCAGCAGTATACTCGGAGGAAACACTGAAGCTTTCTTT
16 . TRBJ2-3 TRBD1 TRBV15 CATSTRDRDLTDTQYF TGTGCCACCAGCACCCGGGACAGGGATCTCACAGATACGCAGTATTTT
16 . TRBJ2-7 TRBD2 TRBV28 CASSLGLAGAFYEQYF TGTGCCAGCAGTTTGGGTCTAGCGGGAGCGTTTTACGAGCAGTACTTC
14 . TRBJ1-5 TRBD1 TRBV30 CAWSVQGVDQPQHF TGTGCCTGGAGTGTACAGGGGGTGGATCAGCCCCAGCATTTT
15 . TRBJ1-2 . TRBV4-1 CASSQDGARPYGYTF TGCGCCAGCAGCCAAGATGGGGCCAGGCCGTATGGCTACACCTTC
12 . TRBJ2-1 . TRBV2 CASSEDSNEQFF TGTGCCAGCAGTGAAGACAGCAATGAGCAGTTCTTC
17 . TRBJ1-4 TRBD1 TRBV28 CASSLFMRTGVDEKLFF TGTGCCAGCAGTTTATTTATGCGGACAGGGGTAGATGAAAAACTGTTTTTT
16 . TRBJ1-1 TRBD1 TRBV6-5 CASSYDRGSMNTEAFF TGTGCCAGCAGTTACGACAGGGGAAGTATGAACACTGAAGCTTTCTTT
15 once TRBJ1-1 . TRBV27 CASSLQGMGNTEAFF TGTGCCAGCAGTTTGCAGGGAATGGGGAACACTGAAGCTTTCTTT
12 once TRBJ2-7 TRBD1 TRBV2 CARQGQSYEQYF TGTGCCCGACAGGGACAGTCCTACGAGCAGTACTTC
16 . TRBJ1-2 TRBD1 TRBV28 CASRITGGQGLYGYTF TGTGCCAGCAGAATTACAGGGGGACAGGGATTGTACGGCTACACCTTC
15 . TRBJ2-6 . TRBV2 CASSDSVSGANVLTF TGTGCCAGCAGTGATAGTGTCTCCGGGGCCAACGTCCTGACTTTC
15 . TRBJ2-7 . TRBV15 CATSRDRSGGYEQYF TGTGCCACCAGCAGAGATCGCAGTGGTGGCTACGAGCAGTACTTC
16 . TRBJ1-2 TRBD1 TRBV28 CASSTPGQGALGGYTF TGTGCCAGCAGTACCCCGGGACAGGGGGCCCTGGGTGGCTACACCTTC